These 21 T cell receptor beta chains share one sample of origin, sequenced in a study of response to subunit inactivated influenza vaccine. TCRdb passed the RT-PCR reads through MiXCR, listing each CDR3 protein once. The table has some 850,000 distinct CDR3 sequences, 18% seen once; the top ten hold under 13%. Sequencing used PBMCs from blood, obtained around 5 days after vaccination. These receptors originate from a middle-aged man who received an inactivated influenza vaccine.

The chain joins TRBV7-2 to TRBJ1-1; 7 positions match TRBD1. In germline, CDR1 is SGHTA, CDR2 FQGNSA. Trimming removed 5 bases from V and 7 bases from J; junction bases left unmatched: 7. The CDR3 is made up of 13 amino acids. Written as DNA, the CDR3 is TGTGCCAGCAGCGCGGGACAGATAGTTGAAGCTTTCTTT. Translating it yields CASSAGQIVEAFF.

The chain couples TRBV18 to TRBJ2-3; TRBD1 matches 7 bases. The germline V gene encodes CDR1 KGHSH and CDR2 LQKENI. This CDR3 is built from 14 residues. V trimming: 3 bases; J trimming: 3 bases; junction bases outside the gene matches: 3. The CDR3 DNA reads TGTGCCAGCTCACCGCCGGGACAGACAGATACGCAGTATTTT. It is translated as CASSPPGQTDTQYF. Full variable domain (outside the CDR3, taken from reference TRBV18 and TRBJ2-3): NAGVMQNPRHLVRRRGQEARLRCSPMKGHSHVYWYRQLPEEGLKFMVYLQKENIIDESGMPKERFSAEFPKEGPSILRIQQVVRGDSAAYFCASSPPGQTDTQYFGPGTRLTVL.

The V and J genes are TRBV5-1 and TRBJ2-1, with 9 bases that match TRBD2. Germline trimming cut 4 bases from V and 1 base from J; bases unmatched to any gene: 6. Per the germline V gene, CDR1 is SGHRS and CDR2 is YFSETQ. The CDR3 consists of 16 residues. Written as DNA, the CDR3 is TGCGCCAGCAGCGCAAGCGGGGGGATTTCCTACAATGAGCAGTTCTTC. This translates into CASSASGGISYNEQFF.

About this clonotype itself: This clone may be a read error of a much larger clone one base away. The CDR3 here is CASSLVENTGELFF. CDR3 bases: TGTGCCAGCAGCTTGGTAGAGAACACCGGGGAGCTGTTTTTT. The chain uses TRBV7-6 and TRBJ2-2; no firm D call. Deletions cut 3 bases from V and 1 base from J, with 6 bases between. CDR1 is SGHVS and CDR2 is FNYEAQ in the germline V gene. The CDR3 contains 14 residues.

V usage is TRBV11-2 and J usage is TRBJ2-7, with TRBD1 matching 7 bases. Trimming took 10 bases from V and 3 from J; bases not matched to a gene: 3. The CDR3 contains 11 residues. Germline V gene lookup returns CDR1 SGHAT and CDR2 FQNNGV. CDR3 DNA sequence: TGTGCCACGGGACAGCACTACGAGCAGTACTTC. Its protein product is CATGQHYEQYF.

This clonotype was detected a few times. The V gene is TRBV6-1, the J gene TRBJ2-1; D gene uncertain. V was clipped by 11 bases and J by 1 base, with 18 bases between them. Germline assignment: CDR1 MNHNS and CDR2 SASEGT. The CDR3 covers 15 residues. The DNA for the CDR3 is TGTGCCGGATCTCCGGTCGTGGAATCCTACAATGAGCAGTTCTTC. Its protein is CAGSPVVESYNEQFF.

The chain uses TRBV5-1 and TRBJ1-4; D call uncertain. Trimming took 3 bases from V and 2 from J, leaving 5 bases between them. Germline values: CDR1 SGHRS, CDR2 YFSETQ. The CDR3 is 13 amino acids. CDR3 protein: CASSSLTNEKLFF. The CDR3, as DNA: TGCGCCAGCAGCTCCCTTACTAATGAAAAACTGTTTTTT.

The chain recombines TRBV6-2 or TRBV6-3 with TRBJ1-2, with no clear D. Germline CDR1 and CDR2: MNHEY and SVGEGT. The CDR3 is made up of 13 amino acids. V shed 6 bases and J shed 3 bases, with 11 bases lying between them. The CDR3 reads CASRPYQDYGYTF. CDR3 DNA sequence: TGTGCCAGCAGGCCTTATCAAGACTATGGCTACACCTTC.

The chain joins TRBV13 to TRBJ1-1; D not resolved. In germline, CDR1 is PRHDT, CDR2 FYEKMQ (reference sequence). The CDR3 has 14 residues. V was trimmed by 3 bases and J by 7 bases, leaving 15 bases between them. The CDR3 DNA reads TGTGCCAGCAGCTTTCTCGGGATTAATTTTGAAGCTTTCTTT. Its translation is CASSFLGINFEAFF.

The V gene is TRBV10-3, the J gene TRBJ1-2; D possibly corresponds to TRBD1 (6 bases). V dropped 4 bases and J dropped 1 base, with 13 bases sitting between them. This CDR3 comprises 15 residues. In germline, CDR1 is ENHRY, CDR2 SYGVKD. The CDR3 sequence: CAISVRGAFNYGYTF. The CDR3 DNA reads TGTGCCATCAGTGTGCGGGGGGCGTTTAACTATGGCTACACCTTC.

The V gene is TRBV20-1, the J gene TRBJ1-1; D uncertain. The germline V gene encodes CDR1 DFQATT and CDR2 SNEGSKA (reference sequence). CDR3 length: 13 residues. V lost 3 bases and J lost 1, with 9 bases in between. The CDR3 DNA follows: TGCAGTGCTAGCAGCCCCGAGAACACTGAAGCTTTCTTT. Protein: CSASSPENTEAFF.

The chain has TRBV12-3 or TRBV12-4 and TRBJ2-5, with 13 bases matching TRBD2. The CDR3 sequence is 15 residues long. V shed 3 bases, J shed 5 bases, and the junction held 3 bases outside the gene matches. The CDR3 DNA reads as TGTGCCAGCAGTTTCACTAGCGGGGGGGCCGAGACCCAGTACTTC. Translation gives CASSFTSGGAETQYF.

The V call is TRBV19, the J call TRBJ1-3; 7 positions agree with TRBD1. V lost 5 bases and J lost 2; bases outside the gene matches: 3. Per the germline V gene, CDR1 is LNHDA and CDR2 is SQIVND (reference sequence). The CDR3 consists of 14 residues. Here the CDR3 DNA reads TGTGCCAGTAGTGACAGGGCGACTGGAAACACCATATATTTT. Translating gives CASSDRATGNTIYF.

This clonotype was counted between two and nine times. The chain has TRBV7-9 and TRBJ1-1, with D perhaps matching TRBD1 (6 bases). Germline V gene data show CDR1 as SEHNR and CDR2 as FQNEAQ (reference sequence). Trimming cost V 5 bases and J 1 base, with 11 bases left between them. This CDR3 has 14 residues. The CDR3 here is CASSPKTGNTEAFF. The CDR3 DNA is TGTGCCAGCAGCCCCAAGACAGGGAACACTGAAGCTTTCTTT. Together with reference TRBV7-9 and TRBJ1-1, the CDR3 gives the full variable domain: DTGVSQNPRHKITKRGQNVTFRCDPISEHNRLYWYRQTLGQGPEFLTYFQNEAQLEKSRLLSDRFSAERPKGSFSTLEIQRTEQGDSAMYLCASSPKTGNTEAFFGQGTRLTVV.

The chain joins TRBV29-1 to TRBJ2-1, with D perhaps TRBD1 (5 bases). Germline V CDR1 and CDR2: SQVTM, ANQGSEA. Trimming took off 2 bases at V and 2 bases at J, with 7 bases between the two ends. The length of the CDR3 is 13 residues. As DNA, the CDR3 is TGCAGCGTTGAACTGGGGCCCTACAATGAGCAGTTCTTC. Protein sequence: CSVELGPYNEQFF.

This CDR3 is CASSPTSGADEQFF. CDR3 nucleotide sequence: TGTGCCAGCAGCCCGACTAGCGGGGCTGATGAGCAGTTCTTC. The chain carries TRBV3-1 and TRBJ2-1; 11 positions agree with TRBD2. V lost 4 bases to trimming and J lost 8 bases; unmatched junction nucleotides: 4. This CDR3 has 14 amino acids. Germline values: CDR1 LGHDT, CDR2 YNNKEL (reference sequence).

This clonotype was seen at least ten times. The rearrangement uses TRBV10-3 and TRBJ2-7, with D maybe TRBD2 (5 bases). Germline CDR1 reads ENHRY; CDR2 reads SYGVKD. V lost 4 bases and J 0 bases, leaving 28 bases between the germline ends. This CDR3 is built from 20 residues. The CDR3 sequence: CAISARGGGRETLLSYEQYF. CDR3 nucleotide sequence: TGTGCCATCAGTGCCCGAGGAGGCGGACGCGAGACGCTACTCTCCTACGAGCAGTACTTC.

Only a few counts were recorded for this clonotype. The chain has TRBV6-2 or TRBV6-3 and TRBJ1-2; the D is unclear. Trimming cost V 6 bases and J 8 bases, with 16 bases left between them. CDR1 MNHEY and CDR2 SVGEGT come from the germline V gene. The CDR3 sequence is 13 residues long. CDR3 region: CASRDGDPWGYTF. CDR3 bases: TGTGCCAGCAGAGACGGTGATCCGTGGGGCTACACCTTC.

J is TRBJ2-5 and V is TRBV6-2 or TRBV6-3, with D unclear. V dropped 6 bases and J dropped 0 bases, with 14 bases sitting between them. The CDR3 loop spans 15 amino acids. Germline V CDR1 and CDR2: MNHEY, SVGEGT. The CDR3 bases are TGTGCCAGCAGCCAGGTCTCCGGTAACCAAGAGACCCAGTACTTC. Translating it yields CASSQVSGNQETQYF.

Note on this clonotype: At one end, the junction sequence differs from germline, possibly due to a read error. This chain links TRBV20-1 with TRBJ2-5; TRBD2 matches 9 bases. Looked up from germline, CDR1 is DFQATT and CDR2 is SNEGSKA (reference sequence). This CDR3 is 16 amino acids long. The CDR3: CCARDVRTSVRETQYF. Here the CDR3 DNA reads TGCTGTGCTAGAGACGTTAGGACTAGCGTCCGGGAGACCCAGTACTTC.

V gene TRBV7-9 combines with J gene TRBJ2-3; D ambiguous. The CDR3 consists of 13 residues. Germline V gene sequence: CDR1 SEHNR, CDR2 FQNEAQ (reference sequence). The germline V and J ends were trimmed by 7 bases and 1 base, with 9 bases remaining between them. The DNA of the CDR3 is TGTGCCAGCAACCATCCGGGCACAGATACGCAGTATTTT. Amino acid sequence: CASNHPGTDTQYF.